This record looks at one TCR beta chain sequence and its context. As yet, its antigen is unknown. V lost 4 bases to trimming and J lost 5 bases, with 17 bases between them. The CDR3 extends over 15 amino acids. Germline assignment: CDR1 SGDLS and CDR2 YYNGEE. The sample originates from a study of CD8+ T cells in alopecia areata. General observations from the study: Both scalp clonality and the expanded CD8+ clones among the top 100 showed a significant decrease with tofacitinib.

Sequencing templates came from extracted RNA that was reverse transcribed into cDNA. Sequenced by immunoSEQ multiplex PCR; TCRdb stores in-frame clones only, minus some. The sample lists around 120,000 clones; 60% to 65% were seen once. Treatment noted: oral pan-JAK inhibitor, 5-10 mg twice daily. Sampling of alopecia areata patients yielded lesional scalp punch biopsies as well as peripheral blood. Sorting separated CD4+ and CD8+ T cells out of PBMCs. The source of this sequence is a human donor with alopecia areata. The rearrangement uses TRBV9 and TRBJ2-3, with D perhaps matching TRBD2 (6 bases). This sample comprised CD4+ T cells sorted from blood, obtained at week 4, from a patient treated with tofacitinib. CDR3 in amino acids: CASSFSGPGGDTQYF. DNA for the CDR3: TGTGCCAGCAGCTTTAGCGGTCCCGGGGGAGATACGCAGTATTTT. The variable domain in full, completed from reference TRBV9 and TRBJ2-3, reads DSGVTQTPKHLITATGQRVTLRCSPRSGDLSVYWYQQSLDQGLQFLIQYYNGEERAKGNILERFSAQQFPDLHSELNLSSLELGDSALYFCASSFSGPGGDTQYFGPGTRLTVL.